The text below deals with one T cell receptor (beta chain). It lacks a known antigen. Per-base quality was not reported, and no clone a single base away is much larger than it. TCRbeta CDR3 regions were amplified from genomic DNA by means of the immunoSEQ Assay, a bias-controlled multiplex PCR. Per the original workflow: Nucleated cell counts per sample were estimated from amplification of reference gene primers within the assay. To quantify the absolute abundance of each unique TCRbeta CDR3 rearrangement, sequence reads were collapsed and filtered. Productive Simpson clonality was computed per sample as the square root of Simpson's diversity index over productive rearrangements. Imported from immuneACCESS, the table was reduced by TCRdb to in-frame sequences with V and J called. These copies leave out some clones; in studies compared against another copy, an unresolved V gene accounts for under half, and the cause of the remainder is not known. That table gives V, J and clone size, and the DNA gave D and trimming. The sample table contains about 480,000 clones; only one count was recorded for roughly nine tenths of them. The ten top clones hold 7.8% of the sample.

This sample is part of a study of blood T cell repertoires in COVID-19 (dated by TCRdb to 2020 to 2021). About the investigation overall: Samples from collaborators originated in the United States, Italy and Spain and spanned both the acute and convalescent phases of COVID-19. A de-identified subject ID, COVID-19 status, age in years and sex were almost always included in the sample metadata. The prospective study material was composed of cDNA or gDNA derived from T cells, B-cell-depleted T cells, or PBMCs. Where HLA class I and class II types were available, the types were taken from metadata supplied by the sample provider, not from assay-based typing. Subjects who had been exposed to COVID-19, were actively infected with it, or had recovered from it provided the deeply sampled blood TCRbeta repertoires that made up the dataset. A freely available public database, intended as a resource for researchers studying the immune response to SARS-CoV-2, is where the repertoires were released. The samples were drawn from two sources: the first 160 participants of the ongoing ImmuneRACE study, and 1,254 subjects contributed by 6 global collaborators. What the authors observed across the whole study: Clinical and demographic metadata were provided uncurated, with the amount varying by source and participant.

One collaborating source in Seattle enrolled patients during active infection and followed them longitudinally through the course of disease. Collaborating institutions collected whole blood in K2EDTA tubes following their own protocols. Collaborator samples were shipped for TCRbeta analysis as frozen whole blood, isolated PBMCs, or DNA extracted from either sample type. For CDR1 and CDR2, the germline V gene lists SQVTM and ANQGSEA. The CDR3 holds 13 amino acids from the cysteine to the phenylalanine. Only the CDR3 portion is preserved as DNA: 39 bases, with reading frame beginning at the first base. V loses 8 bases of germline sequence and J loses 3 bases, and the interval between the two ends is 14 bases.

The clonotype was recovered from a woman aged 45-60 years with COVID-19, enrolled during active disease. The specimen sequenced was peripheral blood. This chain is built from TRBV29-1 and TRBJ2-1; a tentative D match to TRBD2 spans 6 bases. CDR3 reads: CSFFRDFYNEQFF. The bases read TGCAGCTTCTTCCGGGACTTCTACAATGAGCAGTTCTTC.